This TCR beta chain derives from a study of neoadjuvant anti-PD-1 for oral cavity cancer. Study-wide context: Patients without progression received a fourth nivolumab dose around day 43, then surgical resection on days 50-56.

Overall study findings and caveats: Larger post-treatment preexisting tumor clones tracked with greater tumor shrinkage.

Two replicates per tumor sample, mostly from around 4.9 ug of genomic DNA. TCRdb's copy holds only in-frame clones and misses some; the assay was immunoSEQ multiplex PCR. The data contain over 5,500 clones, 50% to 70% of them singletons. The CDR3 has 15 amino acids. The V gene lost 0 bases and the J gene lost 4 bases, with 13 bases spanning the gap. Germline CDR1 is SGDLS and CDR2 is YYNGEE. About this clone itself: The antigen is undetermined.

This chain links TRBV9 with TRBJ1-1, with a possible D match to TRBD1 (5 bases). The receptor's source is a person aged 35 to 85 with oral cavity squamous cell carcinoma. Sequenced material: tumor tissue, taken before nivolumab (anti-PD-1) treatment. The CDR3 region has the DNA TGTGCCAGCAGCGTAGCGGGACCCCGTGGCACTGAAGCTTTCTTT. Translating gives CASSVAGPRGTEAFF. Full variable domain (remainder filled in from reference TRBV9 and TRBJ1-1): DSGVTQTPKHLITATGQRVTLRCSPRSGDLSVYWYQQSLDQGLQFLIQYYNGEERAKGNILERFSAQQFPDLHSELNLSSLELGDSALYFCASSVAGPRGTEAFFGQGTRLTVV.